The 8 T cell receptor beta chains presented below share a single source sample, sequenced in a study of blood T cell repertoires in COVID-19. Assay: immunoSEQ multiplex PCR; the TCRdb copy retains only in-frame clones and omits some. Of some 180,000 clones listed, approximately 90% are singletons. The specimen was peripheral blood. The origin of the receptors is a man between 45 and 60 years old with COVID-19, enrolled during active disease.

The rearrangement uses TRBV18 and TRBJ2-7; 9 bases match TRBD1. This CDR3 is 14 amino acids long. V lost 6 bases, J lost 2 bases, and 5 bases stayed unmatched. The V gene's germline CDR1 is KGHSH and CDR2 LQKENI. The DNA of the CDR3 is TGTGCCAGCTCCGCCGGGACAGGGACCTACGAGCAGTACTTC. Translating gives CASSAGTGTYEQYF.

The J gene is TRBJ1-1, the V gene TRBV2; the match to TRBD1 covers 8 bases. This CDR3 is built from 15 residues. V lost 6 bases, J lost 3 bases, and 9 bases stayed unmatched. Germline V gives CDR1 SNHLY, CDR2 FYNNEI. The CDR3 DNA reads as TGTGCCAGCAGGGATGATAGGGACAGGTACACTGAAGCTTTCTTT. It codes for CASRDDRDRYTEAFF.

The rearrangement uses TRBV4-2 and TRBJ2-5; 9 bases line up with TRBD1. In germline, CDR1 is LGHNA, CDR2 YNFKEQ. There are 14 residues in the CDR3. J was trimmed by 5 bases and V by 4 bases; bases with no gene match: 5. CDR3 nucleotide sequence: TGTGCCAGCAGCCCGGACAGGGGCCACGAGACCCAGTACTTC. It yields the protein CASSPDRGHETQYF.

This sequence joins TRBV28 and TRBJ1-4; D might be TRBD1 (6 bases). This CDR3 comprises 15 residues. CDR1 MDHEN and CDR2 SYDVKM come from the germline V gene. The ends were cut back, 6 bases at V and 7 bases at J, with 18 bases in the middle. The DNA of the CDR3 is TGTGCCAGCAGGGTACAGGGTGGGGGTAGTGAAAAACTGTTTTTT. This encodes CASRVQGGGSEKLFF.

V is TRBV20-1 and J is TRBJ2-1, with D perhaps TRBD2 (5 bases). This CDR3 is 10 amino acids long. Germline V lookup: CDR1 DFQATT, CDR2 SNEGSKA (reference sequence). The CDR3, as DNA: TGCAGGGCAGGCGGGAATGAGCAGTTCTTC. This codes for CRAGGNEQFF.

The chain couples TRBV11-3 to TRBJ1-3; 9 bases are shared with TRBD1. Germline lookup yields CDR1 SGHNT and CDR2 YENEEA. The ends lost 2 bases at V and 1 base at J; junction bases unmatched: 9. The CDR3 consists of 18 residues. This chain's CDR3 is CASSLTTGTGSSGNTIYF. The CDR3 DNA reads as TGTGCCAGCAGCTTAACAACCGGGACAGGGAGTTCTGGAAACACCATATATTTT.

This rearrangement joins TRBV7-9 to TRBJ2-1; 8 nucleotides match TRBD2. The junction had 13 bases not matched to a gene; V was cut back by 1 base and J by 8 bases. The germline gives CDR1 SEHNR, CDR2 FQNEAQ (reference sequence). The CDR3 is made up of 17 amino acids. CDR3 in DNA: TGTGCCAGCAGCTTAGGCCCGGCTAGCGGGCGCGGCCATGAGCAGTTCTTC. Protein product: CASSLGPASGRGHEQFF. Looking up the rest from reference TRBV7-9 and TRBJ2-1 gives the full variable domain: DTGVSQNPRHKITKRGQNVTFRCDPISEHNRLYWYRQTLGQGPEFLTYFQNEAQLEKSRLLSDRFSAERPKGSFSTLEIQRTEQGDSAMYLCASSLGPASGRGHEQFFGPGTRLTVL.

This chain connects TRBV6-5 to TRBJ1-5, with a weak D call TRBD1 (6 bases). The germline gives CDR1 MNHEY, CDR2 SVGAGI. The CDR3 runs 15 residues. V was pared by 6 bases and J by 0 bases, with 12 bases between. The CDR3 sequence is CASRPTGNSNQPQHF. The CDR3 DNA reads as TGTGCCAGCAGACCTACAGGGAATAGCAATCAGCCCCAGCATTTT.